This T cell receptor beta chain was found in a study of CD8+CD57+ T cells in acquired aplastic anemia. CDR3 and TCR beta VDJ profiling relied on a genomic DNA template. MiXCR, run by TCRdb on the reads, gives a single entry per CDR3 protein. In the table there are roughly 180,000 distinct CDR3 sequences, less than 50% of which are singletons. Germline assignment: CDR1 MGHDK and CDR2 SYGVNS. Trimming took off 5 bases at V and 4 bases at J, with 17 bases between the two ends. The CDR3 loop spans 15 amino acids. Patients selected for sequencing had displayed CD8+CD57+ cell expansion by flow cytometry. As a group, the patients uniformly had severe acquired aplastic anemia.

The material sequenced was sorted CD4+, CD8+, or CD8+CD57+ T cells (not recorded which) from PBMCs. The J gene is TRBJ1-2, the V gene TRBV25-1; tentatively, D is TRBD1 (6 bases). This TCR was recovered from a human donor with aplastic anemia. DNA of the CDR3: TGTGCCAGCAGTCCCTTTAACAGGGAATCCTATGGCTACACCTTC. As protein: CASSPFNRESYGYTF.